Shown below are 27 T cell receptor beta chains from a single sample sequenced in a study of molecular identifiers for immune sequencing clone quantification. From the PCR reads, TCRdb called clonotypes with MiXCR, one entry per CDR3 protein. The top ten clones hold 0.7% to 0.9% of a sample with approximately 500,000 distinct CDR3 sequences, 25% of them seen once. The sample taken for sequencing was naive CD8+ T cells from blood, with Jurkat cell RNA spiked in. Subset given: FACS-sorted CD8+CD4-CCR7+CD45RA+ naive T cells. These receptors were collected from a human donor in good health. Some libraries in this study had Jurkat cell RNA spiked in.

There are a few counts of this clonotype. The chain combines TRBV9 with TRBJ2-7; TRBD2 aligns across 7 bases. This CDR3 comprises 14 residues. Germline lookup yields CDR1 SGDLS and CDR2 YYNGEE. With V trimmed by 3 bases and J by 2 bases, 5 bases remained unmatched. The CDR3 here is CASSARDYAYEQYF. The CDR3 nucleotides read TGTGCCAGCAGCGCCCGGGACTACGCCTACGAGCAGTACTTC.

Points on this clonotype: At one boundary the junction diverges from the germline segment, which might be a read error. This chain joins TRBV27 and TRBJ1-1; the D is unclear. The CDR3 length is 16 residues. Germline V gives CDR1 MNHEY, CDR2 SMNVEV (reference sequence). The CDR3 coding sequence is TGTGCCAGCAGTCCTGAGGACGGCCGGTTGAACACTGGAGCTTTCTTT. Its protein is CASSPEDGRLNTGAFF.

The chain employs TRBV28 and TRBJ1-2, with 7 bases that match TRBD1. Germline-derived CDR1 and CDR2 are MDHEN and SYDVKM. V shed 3 bases and J 2 bases; nucleotides not matched to a gene: 9. The CDR3 has 16 amino acids. The CDR3 is CASSLRRAGGNYGYTF. The CDR3 DNA reads as TGTGCCAGCAGTTTGCGGCGGGCAGGGGGAAACTATGGCTACACCTTC.

The genes are TRBV19 and TRBJ2-7, with 9 bases fitting TRBD1. CDR1 and CDR2 from the germline V gene are LNHDA and SQIVND (reference sequence). CDR3 size: 14 residues. The junction had 7 bases not matched to a gene; V was cut back by 5 bases and J by 5 bases. The CDR3 region has the DNA TGTGCCAGTAGTCCGTCGACAGGGGGTGACGAGCAGTACTTC. Protein sequence: CASSPSTGGDEQYF.

V gene TRBV28 combines with J gene TRBJ2-1; 12 bases agree with TRBD2. The CDR3 sequence is 15 residues long. The V gene's germline CDR1 is MDHEN and CDR2 SYDVKM. Trimming removed 2 bases from V and 8 bases from J; junction bases left unmatched: 4. CDR3 region: CASSLETSGSYEQFF. The CDR3 nucleotides read TGTGCCAGCAGTTTAGAGACTAGCGGGAGTTATGAGCAGTTCTTC.

In this sample, this clonotype turned up a few times. This chain links TRBV7-6 with TRBJ2-6; 7 bases are a match to TRBD1. This CDR3 region has 21 residues. Trimming took 3 bases from V and 0 from J; bases not matched to a gene: 17. Germline V gene lookup returns CDR1 SGHVS and CDR2 FNYEAQ. The CDR3 loop is CASSFFIFGPGGDSGANVLTF. The CDR3 DNA reads TGTGCCAGCAGCTTCTTTATTTTCGGACCAGGGGGAGACTCTGGGGCCAACGTCCTGACTTTC.

About this clonotype itself: This sequence may be a read error, since a much larger clone differs from it by one base. The rearrangement links TRBV4-3 to TRBJ2-3; D is unresolved. CDR3 length equals 13 residues. Trimming removed 2 bases at V and 10 bases at J, with 13 bases between. The germline gives CDR1 LGHNA, CDR2 YSLEER. CDR3 loop: CASSQTNWFPQYF. CDR3 sequence (DNA): TGCGCCAGCAGCCAAACTAACTGGTTTCCGCAGTATTTT.

Worth noting for this clonotype: A much larger clonotype is one base distant, so this may be a read error. Lacking the conserved final phenylalanine or tryptophan, this CDR3 likely reflects a read error. V usage is TRBV29-1 and J usage is TRBJ2-7; 12 bases fit TRBD1. CDR3 length: 13 amino acids. Germline V gives CDR1 SQVTM, CDR2 ANQGSEA. The V segment lost 4 bases and the J segment 6 bases; nucleotides outside the gene matches: 4. For the CDR3, the DNA is TGCAGCGTTGCGGGACAGGGGGCCGGCGAGCAGTACCTC. Translating it yields CSVAGQGAGEQYL.

The chain links TRBV6-5 to TRBJ2-7; unclear D gene. CDR1 is MNHEY and CDR2 is SVGAGI in the germline V gene. This CDR3 region has 16 residues. V lost 0 bases and J lost 3, with 15 bases in between. The CDR3 region is CASSYSSGLKIYEQYF. CDR3 DNA: TGTGCCAGCAGTTACTCGTCAGGCCTGAAGATCTACGAGCAGTACTTC.

As for this clonotype: A junction end diverges from the germline sequence, so it may reflect a read error. This chain links TRBV5-1 with TRBJ1-2; 9 bases align to TRBD1. Per the germline V gene, CDR1 is SGHRS and CDR2 is YFSETQ. The CDR3 spans 19 residues. The CDR3 spells CASSERTGATYKSTSGSTF. The CDR3 coding sequence is TGCGCCAGCAGCGAGAGGACAGGGGCCACCTACAAGTCTACGTCTGGCTCCACCTTC.

Comments on this clonotype: As the CDR3 is not closed by the conserved phenylalanine or tryptophan, this likely results from a read error. V is TRBV12-3 or TRBV12-4 and J is TRBJ1-1, with D hard to call. Trimming stripped 5 bases from V and 2 bases from J, with 12 bases between. The CDR3 is made up of 14 amino acids. The chain's CDR3 is CASSPGRGNTEAFY. The CDR3 DNA reads TGTGCCAGCAGTCCCGGACGGGGTAACACTGAAGCTTTCTAT.

This clonotype was counted between two and nine times. The chain combines TRBV19 with TRBJ2-7; 9 bases agree with TRBD1. There are 15 residues in the CDR3. CDR1 LNHDA and CDR2 SQIVND come from the germline V gene (reference sequence). V lost 3 bases to trimming and J lost 2 bases; unmatched junction nucleotides: 5. CDR3 sequence (DNA): TGTGCCAGTAGTATGGGACAGGGTATTACCTACGAGCAGTACTTC. Translated, it gives CASSMGQGITYEQYF. Looking up the rest from reference TRBV19 and TRBJ2-7 gives the full variable domain: DGGITQSPKYLFRKEGQNVTLSCEQNLNHDAMYWYRQDPGQGLRLIYYSQIVNDFQKGDIAEGYSVSREKKESFPLTVTSAQKNPTAFYLCASSMGQGITYEQYFGPGTRLTVT.

The rearrangement uses TRBV20-1 and TRBJ1-3, with D perhaps TRBD1 (5 bases). Germline loops: CDR1 DFQATT, CDR2 SNEGSKA (reference sequence). V was shortened by 3 bases and J by 6 bases, with 21 bases between the two germline ends. This CDR3 has 16 residues. The CDR3 reads CSARSDSADLENTIYF. CDR3 sequence (DNA): TGCAGTGCTAGGAGCGACAGCGCTGATCTGGAAAACACCATATATTTT.

Regarding this clonotype: A single base separates this from a much larger clone, so it may be a read error. This rearrangement joins TRBV30 to TRBJ2-7; D gene ambiguous. This CDR3 has 11 amino acids. V was cut by 2 bases and J by 10 bases, with 12 bases left in between. Germline assignment: CDR1 GTSNPN and CDR2 SVGIG (reference sequence). The CDR3 here is CAWSQGGDQYF. The CDR3, as DNA: TGTGCCTGGAGTCAAGGCGGAGATCAGTACTTC.

This chain joins TRBV6-2 or TRBV6-3 and TRBJ2-7, with D perhaps matching TRBD1 or TRBD2 (5 bases each). The V and J ends lost 10 bases and 11 bases respectively, with 27 bases between them. The CDR3 length is 14 residues. Germline assignment: CDR1 MNHEY and CDR2 SVGEGT. The CDR3 region has the DNA TGTGCCACCGCCCCGAGGGGTCTAGCTCTGGGGGAGTACTTC. This translates into CATAPRGLALGEYF.

Many counts were recorded for this clonotype. The V call is TRBV7-2, the J call TRBJ2-3, with 9 positions matching TRBD1. Germline V CDR1 and CDR2: SGHTA, FQGNSA. V shed 3 bases, J shed 5 bases, and the junction held 9 bases outside the gene matches. CDR3 length equals 16 residues. The CDR3 DNA sequence: TGTGCCAGCAGCTTCCCGGGACAGGGCTTGGGAGATACGCAGTATTTT. Translating gives CASSFPGQGLGDTQYF.

This clonotype was seen ten or more times. This chain links TRBV7-6 with TRBJ2-7, with D perhaps TRBD1 or TRBD2 (5 bases each). Deletions cut 5 bases from V and 4 bases from J, with 15 bases between. The length of the CDR3 is 14 residues. Germline values: CDR1 SGHVS, CDR2 FNYEAQ. CDR3 in amino acids: CASSPPGQMYEQYF. The CDR3 DNA follows: TGTGCCAGCAGCCCCCCGGGGCAGATGTACGAGCAGTACTTC.

This rearrangement joins TRBV7-9 to TRBJ2-5; D gene ambiguous. V was trimmed by 4 bases and J by 7 bases, leaving 19 bases between them. From germline, CDR1 is SEHNR and CDR2 FQNEAQ (reference sequence). The CDR3 contains 15 residues. The CDR3 protein is CASSSDTDPVRTQYF. In nucleotides, the CDR3 is TGTGCCAGCAGCTCAGACACTGACCCCGTCAGGACCCAGTACTTC.

The table lists this clonotype with many counts. The gene calls are TRBV7-2 and TRBJ1-1, with 7 bases fitting TRBD1. In germline, CDR1 is SGHTA, CDR2 FQGNSA. CDR3 size: 12 residues. V dropped 6 bases and J dropped 7; count of bases not matched to a gene: 5. The CDR3 sequence is CASSLGTVEAFF. CDR3 DNA: TGTGCCAGCAGTCTCGGGACAGTTGAAGCTTTCTTT.

This clonotype was counted a few times. This chain connects TRBV20-1 to TRBJ2-7; the D is unclear. The germline V gene encodes CDR1 DFQATT and CDR2 SNEGSKA (reference sequence). The germline V and J ends were trimmed by 2 bases and 2 bases, with 7 bases remaining between them. There are 12 residues in the CDR3. In nucleotides, the CDR3 is TGCAGTGCTAGACTCCTAGCCTACGAGCAGTACTTC. This translates into CSARLLAYEQYF.

The table lists this clonotype with many counts. CDR3 bases: TGTGCCAGCAGCGTAAAAGGACAGGAGAACACTGAAGCTTTCTTT. The encoded protein is CASSVKGQENTEAFF. The V and J genes are TRBV9 and TRBJ1-1, with TRBD1 matching over 7 bases. The trim removed 1 base at V and 1 base at J, leaving 4 bases unmatched. Per the germline V gene, CDR1 is SGDLS and CDR2 is YYNGEE. The CDR3 loop spans 15 amino acids. Drawing the rest from reference TRBV9 and TRBJ1-1, the complete variable domain is DSGVTQTPKHLITATGQRVTLRCSPRSGDLSVYWYQQSLDQGLQFLIQYYNGEERAKGNILERFSAQQFPDLHSELNLSSLELGDSALYFCASSVKGQENTEAFFGQGTRLTVV.

About this clonotype itself: A much larger clone differs by one base, so this may be a read error. The gene calls are TRBV12-3 or TRBV12-4 and TRBJ1-5; D gene uncertain. V dropped 5 bases and J dropped 4 bases, with 6 bases sitting between them. This CDR3 contains 12 residues. Here the CDR3 reads CASSILNQPQHF. The CDR3 DNA follows: TGTGCCAGCAGTATACTTAATCAGCCCCAGCATTTT.

This clonotype has a handful of counts. The chain uses TRBV7-6 and TRBJ2-5; a possible D gene is TRBD1 (6 bases). V was clipped by 5 bases and J by 5 bases, with 18 bases between them. The CDR3 sequence is 15 residues long. Germline assignment: CDR1 SGHVS and CDR2 FNYEAQ. CDR3 region: CASSEQPTGVETQYF. CDR3 bases: TGTGCCAGCAGCGAACAACCGACAGGCGTGGAGACCCAGTACTTC.

On this clonotype: A much larger clone lies a single base off, so this may be a read error. V is TRBV15 and J is TRBJ1-2; 7 bases are a match to TRBD1. CDR3 length: 17 residues. Germline loops: CDR1 LNHNV, CDR2 YYDKDF (reference sequence). CDR3: CATRADRDSTSYYGHTF. Written as DNA, the CDR3 is TGTGCCACCAGAGCGGACCGGGACAGCACGTCTTACTATGGCCACACCTTC.

The V gene is TRBV19, the J gene TRBJ1-1, with D unclear. CDR3 size: 13 residues. The germline gives CDR1 LNHDA, CDR2 SQIVND (reference sequence). The germline V and J ends were trimmed by 3 bases and 7 bases, with 12 bases remaining between them. The CDR3, as DNA: TGTGCCAGTAGTATTGGTCTCAGTAATGAAGCTTTCTTT. Amino acid sequence: CASSIGLSNEAFF.

This clonotype was found a few times. V and J are TRBV7-8 and TRBJ2-7; no clear D. Trimming cost V 1 base and J 2 bases, with 9 bases left between them. This CDR3 is 14 amino acids long. Germline values: CDR1 SGHVS, CDR2 FQNEAQ. In DNA form, the CDR3 reads TGTGCCAGCAGCTTAGACAGTTCTACCTACGAGCAGTACTTC. Protein: CASSLDSSTYEQYF.

V is TRBV19 and J is TRBJ2-7; 10 nucleotides align to TRBD2. J was trimmed by 1 base and V by 3 bases; bases with no gene match: 6. The CDR3 is made up of 16 amino acids. Germline V gene lookup returns CDR1 LNHDA and CDR2 SQIVND (reference sequence). CDR3 sequence reads: CASSITSGITSYEQYF. CDR3 nucleotides: TGTGCCAGTAGTATTACTAGCGGGATTACTTCCTACGAGCAGTACTTC.